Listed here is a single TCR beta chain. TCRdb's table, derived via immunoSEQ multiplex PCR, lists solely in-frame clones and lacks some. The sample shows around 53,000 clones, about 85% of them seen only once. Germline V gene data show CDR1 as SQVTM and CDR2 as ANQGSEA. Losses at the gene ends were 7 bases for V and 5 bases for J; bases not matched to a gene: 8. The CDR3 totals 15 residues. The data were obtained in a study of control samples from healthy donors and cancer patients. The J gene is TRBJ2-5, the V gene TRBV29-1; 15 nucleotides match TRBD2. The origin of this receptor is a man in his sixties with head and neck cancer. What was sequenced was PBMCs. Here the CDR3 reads CSARGGLAGGETQYF. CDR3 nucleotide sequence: TGCAGCGCCCGAGGTGGACTAGCGGGAGGGGAGACCCAGTACTTC.